This T cell receptor beta chain came from a study of blood T cell repertoires in COVID-19. Background on the study: COVID-19 samples, acute and convalescent, were from the United States, Italy and Spain. PBMCs, B-cell-depleted T cells, or T cells were the source of the cDNA or gDNA that made up the material.

This clone was seen once. This CDR3 is built from 16 residues. Germline V CDR1 and CDR2: LGHDT, YNNKEL (reference sequence). V lost 5 bases, J lost 9 bases, and 13 bases stayed unmatched. Method: immunoSEQ multiplex PCR; TCRdb's copy keeps in-frame clones and lacks some. The sample lists about 150,000 clones; around 82% were seen once. The V call is TRBV3-1 (or the pseudogene TRBV3-2), the J call TRBJ2-1, with TRBD2 identical over 10 bases. The source of this sequence is a man aged 55 to 70 with acute or convalescent COVID-19. Material for sequencing was peripheral blood. The CDR3 DNA is TGTGCCAGCAGCAAGGCAGGCCTAGCGGGGGCAGGTGAGCAGTTCTTC. The encoded protein is CASSKAGLAGAGEQFF.